These 3 T cell receptor beta chains were all obtained from the same sample, sequenced in a study of identical twins. TCRdb re-analysed the 5' RACE reads in MiXCR, keeping a single row per CDR3 protein. The sample has under 900,000 distinct CDR3 sequences, roughly an eighth seen once. This same sample was also part of a study on yellow fever vaccine responses in identical twins.

The sample was PBMCs. Receptors were obtained from a woman between 18 and 29 years old in good health.

In this sample, this clonotype turned up a few times. This chain uses TRBV6-4 with TRBJ1-4; no clear D. The V gene's germline CDR1 is MRHNA and CDR2 SNTAGT. The V and J ends lost 0 bases and 5 bases respectively, with 10 bases between them. The CDR3 extends over 15 amino acids. This CDR3 reads CASSDSSSGNEKLFF. CDR3 nucleotide sequence: TGTGCCAGCAGTGACTCGTCAAGCGGGAATGAAAAACTGTTTTTT.

This clonotype showed up just a few times. This chain connects TRBV12-3 or TRBV12-4 to TRBJ2-2, with 11 bases aligning to TRBD2. V lost 2 bases and J lost 1; bases outside the gene matches: 12. The length of the CDR3 is 20 residues. Written as DNA, the CDR3 is TGTGCCAGCAGTTTAAGTCTGGGACTAGCGGACAAGGTGAACACCGGGGAGCTGTTTTTT. Its translation is CASSLSLGLADKVNTGELFF.

This clonotype occurred a few times. The J gene is TRBJ2-7, the V gene TRBV2; 7 positions agree with TRBD1. Germline V gives CDR1 SNHLY, CDR2 FYNNEI. The CDR3 has 14 residues. V trimming: 6 bases; J trimming: 4 bases; junction bases outside the gene matches: 9. The CDR3 loop is CASRSPGQPYEQYF. The DNA of the CDR3 is TGTGCCAGCAGATCTCCGGGACAGCCATACGAGCAGTACTTC. Variable domain in full (rest from reference TRBV2 and TRBJ2-7): EPEVTQTPSHQVTQMGQEVILRCVPISNHLYFYWYRQILGQKVEFLVSFYNNEISEKSEIFDDQFSVERPDGSNFTLKIRSTKLEDSAMYFCASRSPGQPYEQYFGPGTRLTVT.